This record covers a single TCR beta chain. The data stem from a study of T cells after yellow fever vaccination. The germline CDR1 and CDR2 sequences are SGHRS and YFSETQ. The CDR3 loop spans 14 amino acids. Between the trimmed V and J ends, which lost 0 bases and 10 bases, there was a span of 16 bases. From the 5' RACE reads, TCRdb called clonotypes with MiXCR, one entry per CDR3 protein. The repertoire holds approximately 600,000 distinct CDR3 sequences, 9% to 15% seen once, with about 16% in the top ten. This receptor was taken from a man younger than 40 who received the YFV17D yellow fever vaccine. The J gene is TRBJ1-1, the V gene TRBV5-1; D possibly corresponds to TRBD1 (5 bases). This specimen consisted of PBMCs, obtained on the day of the yellow fever booster vaccination. The chain's CDR3 is CASSLVAGANRAFF. CDR3 sequence (DNA): TGCGCCAGCAGCTTGGTGGCCGGGGCGAATAGAGCTTTCTTT.